This paragraph reports one T cell receptor beta chain. Its antigen is still unknown. Clones were read by immunoSEQ multiplex PCR, and TCRdb kept only the in-frame ones, dropping some. The data show roughly 100,000 clones, with about 89% seen just once and roughly 15% held by the top ten. Deletions cut 11 bases from V and 7 bases from J, with 18 bases between. Germline assignment: CDR1 SNHLY and CDR2 FYNNEI. This CDR3 has 14 amino acids. The data were taken from a study of identifying expanded T cells in peripheral blood. During the collection period, no donor immune events like infections were recorded. Study conclusions and caveats: Across healthy donors, higher total template counts meant significantly greater roughly 2-week count variance. Differentially abundant clones: roughly 1.2 between replicates, 16.4 at 2 to 3 weeks, 19 to 20 at four.

The receptor comes from a person aged 18 to 69 in good health. The J gene is TRBJ2-6, the V gene TRBV2; TRBD2 is a possible D gene (6 bases). The specimen was blood. CDR3 coding DNA: TGTGCCGGTCGGTTCGGGAGTTACGCCAACGTCCTGACTTTC. It is translated as CAGRFGSYANVLTF.